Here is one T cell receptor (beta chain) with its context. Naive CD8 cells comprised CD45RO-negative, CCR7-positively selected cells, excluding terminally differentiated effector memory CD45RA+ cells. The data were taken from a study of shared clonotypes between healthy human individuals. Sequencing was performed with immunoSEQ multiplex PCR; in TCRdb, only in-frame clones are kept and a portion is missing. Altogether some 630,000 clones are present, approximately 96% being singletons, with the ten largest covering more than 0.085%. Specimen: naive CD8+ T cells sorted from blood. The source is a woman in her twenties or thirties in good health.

CDR3 coding DNA: TGTGCCAGCAGCTTAGATCTGGGCCAGGGGGCCGGCAAAAACATTCAGTACTTC. It codes for CASSLDLGQGAGKNIQYF. The chain is built from TRBV11-2 and TRBJ2-4; TRBD1 agrees at 8 bases. Germline V gives CDR1 SGHAT, CDR2 FQNNGV. This CDR3 spans 18 amino acids. The J segment lost 3 bases and the V segment lost 0 bases, leaving 10 bases of the junction unmatched.